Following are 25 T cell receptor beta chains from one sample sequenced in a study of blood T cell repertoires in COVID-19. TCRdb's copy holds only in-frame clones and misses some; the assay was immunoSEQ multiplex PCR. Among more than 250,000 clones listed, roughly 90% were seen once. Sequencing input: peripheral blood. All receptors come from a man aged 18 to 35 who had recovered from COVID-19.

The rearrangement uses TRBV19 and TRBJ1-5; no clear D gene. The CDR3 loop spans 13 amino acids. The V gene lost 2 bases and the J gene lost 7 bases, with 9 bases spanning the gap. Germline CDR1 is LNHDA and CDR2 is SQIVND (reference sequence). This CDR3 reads CASSIQERQPQHF. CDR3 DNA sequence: TGTGCCAGTAGTATACAGGAACGCCAGCCCCAGCATTTT.

The CDR3 DNA reads as TGTGCCAGTAGGGACAGGGAAACTGGGGCCAACGTCCTGACTTTC. The encoded protein is CASRDRETGANVLTF. J is TRBJ2-6 and V is TRBV3-1 (or the pseudogene TRBV3-2), with TRBD1 matching 9 bases. The germline CDR1 and CDR2 sequences are LGHDT and YNNKEL (reference sequence). CDR3 size: 15 residues. V lost 9 bases to trimming and J lost 2 bases; unmatched junction nucleotides: 5.

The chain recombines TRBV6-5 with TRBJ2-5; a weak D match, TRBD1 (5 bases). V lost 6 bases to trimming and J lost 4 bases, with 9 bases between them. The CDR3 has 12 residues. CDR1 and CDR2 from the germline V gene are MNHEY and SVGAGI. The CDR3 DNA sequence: TGTGCCAGCAGAGGGGTTGGAGAGACCCAGTACTTC. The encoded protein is CASRGVGETQYF.

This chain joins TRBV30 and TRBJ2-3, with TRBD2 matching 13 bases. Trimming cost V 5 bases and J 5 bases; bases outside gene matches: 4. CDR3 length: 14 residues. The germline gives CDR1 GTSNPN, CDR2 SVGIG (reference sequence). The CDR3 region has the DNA TGTGCCTGGGGACTAGCGGGAGATATAGATACGCAGTATTTT. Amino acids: CAWGLAGDIDTQYF.

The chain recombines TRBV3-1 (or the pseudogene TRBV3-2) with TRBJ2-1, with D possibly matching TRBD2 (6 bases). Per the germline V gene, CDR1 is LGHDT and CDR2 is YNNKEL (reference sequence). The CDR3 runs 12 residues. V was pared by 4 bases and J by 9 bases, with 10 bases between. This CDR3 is CASSRAGFEQFF. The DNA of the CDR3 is TGTGCCAGCAGCCGTGCGGGGTTTGAGCAGTTCTTC.

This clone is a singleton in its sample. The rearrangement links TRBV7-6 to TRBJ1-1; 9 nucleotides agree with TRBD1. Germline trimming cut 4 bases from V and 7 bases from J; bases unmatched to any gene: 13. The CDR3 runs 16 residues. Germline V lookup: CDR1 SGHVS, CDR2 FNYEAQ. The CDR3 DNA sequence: TGTGCCAGCAGCTCACAAATAGTACAGGGGGCTGGTGAAGCTTTCTTT. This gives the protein CASSSQIVQGAGEAFF.

The CDR3 here is CASSGGLGSGRSSYNEQFF. In DNA form, the CDR3 reads TGTGCCAGCAGTGGGGGATTGGGTAGCGGGAGAAGCTCCTACAATGAGCAGTTCTTC. V is TRBV6-1 and J is TRBJ2-1; 9 bases are shared with TRBD2. The V segment lost 4 bases and the J segment 0 bases; nucleotides outside the gene matches: 13. CDR1 and CDR2 from the germline V gene are MNHNS and SASEGT. The CDR3 runs to 19 residues.

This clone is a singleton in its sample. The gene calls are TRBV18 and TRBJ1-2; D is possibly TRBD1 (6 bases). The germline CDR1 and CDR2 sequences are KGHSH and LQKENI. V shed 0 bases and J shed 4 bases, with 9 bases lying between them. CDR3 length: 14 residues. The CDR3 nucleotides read TGTGCCAGCTCACCACCGGGGGCTTCCTATGGCTACACCTTC. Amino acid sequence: CASSPPGASYGYTF.

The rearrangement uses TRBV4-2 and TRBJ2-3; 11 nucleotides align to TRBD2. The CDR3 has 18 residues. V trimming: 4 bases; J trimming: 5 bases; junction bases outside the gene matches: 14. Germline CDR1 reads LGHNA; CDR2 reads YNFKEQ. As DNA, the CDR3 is TGTGCCAGCAGCCCGAGAGGTAGCGGGGGGGCTTTAATAGATACGCAGTATTTT. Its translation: CASSPRGSGGALIDTQYF.

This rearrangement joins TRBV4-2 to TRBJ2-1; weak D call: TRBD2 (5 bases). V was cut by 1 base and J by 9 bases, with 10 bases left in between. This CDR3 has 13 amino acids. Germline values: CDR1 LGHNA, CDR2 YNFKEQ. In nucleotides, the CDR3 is TGTGCCAGCAGCCAAGCCCCTGAGGGTGAGCAGTTCTTC. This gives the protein CASSQAPEGEQFF.

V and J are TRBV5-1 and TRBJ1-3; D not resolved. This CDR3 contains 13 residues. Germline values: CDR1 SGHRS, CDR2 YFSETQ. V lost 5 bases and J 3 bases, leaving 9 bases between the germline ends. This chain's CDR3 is CASSLSVGNTIYF. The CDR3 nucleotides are TGCGCCAGCAGTCTGTCAGTTGGAAACACCATATATTTT.

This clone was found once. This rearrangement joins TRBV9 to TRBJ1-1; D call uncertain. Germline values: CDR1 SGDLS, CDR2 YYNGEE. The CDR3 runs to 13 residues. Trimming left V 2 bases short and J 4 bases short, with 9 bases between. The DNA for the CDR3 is TGTGCCAGCAGCGTGAACCGGGGCACTGAAGCTTTCTTT. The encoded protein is CASSVNRGTEAFF.

The CDR3 spells CASSMGLGGTEAFF. As DNA, the CDR3 is TGTGCCAGTAGTATGGGGTTGGGAGGCACTGAAGCTTTCTTT. The rearrangement joins TRBV19 to TRBJ1-1; D not certain. This CDR3 has 14 amino acids. Germline V gives CDR1 LNHDA, CDR2 SQIVND (reference sequence). The V gene lost 3 bases and the J gene lost 4 bases, with 12 bases spanning the gap.

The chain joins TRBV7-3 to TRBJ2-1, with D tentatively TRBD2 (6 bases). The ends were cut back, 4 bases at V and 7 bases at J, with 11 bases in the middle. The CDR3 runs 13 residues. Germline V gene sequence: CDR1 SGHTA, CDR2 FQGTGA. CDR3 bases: TGTGCCAGCAGCTCCCATGGGGGGAATGAGCAGTTCTTC. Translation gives CASSSHGGNEQFF. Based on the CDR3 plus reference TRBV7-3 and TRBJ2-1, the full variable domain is GAGVSQTPSNKVTEKGKYVELRCDPISGHTALYWYRQSLGQGPEFLIYFQGTGAADDSGLPNDRFFAVRPEGSVSTLKIQRTERGDSAVYLCASSSHGGNEQFFGPGTRLTVL.

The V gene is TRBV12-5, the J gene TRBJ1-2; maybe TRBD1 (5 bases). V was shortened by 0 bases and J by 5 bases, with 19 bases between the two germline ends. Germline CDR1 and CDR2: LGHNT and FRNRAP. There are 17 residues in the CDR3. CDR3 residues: CASGLVLTEYYLYGYTF. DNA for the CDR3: TGTGCTAGTGGTTTGGTCCTGACAGAATATTACCTATATGGCTACACCTTC.

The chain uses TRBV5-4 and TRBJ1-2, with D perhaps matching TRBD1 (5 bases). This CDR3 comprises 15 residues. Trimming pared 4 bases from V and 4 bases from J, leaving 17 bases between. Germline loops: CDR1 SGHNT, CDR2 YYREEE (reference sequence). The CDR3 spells CASSIRDSSPYGYTF. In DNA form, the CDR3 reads TGTGCCAGCAGCATCCGGGACTCAAGCCCCTATGGCTACACCTTC.

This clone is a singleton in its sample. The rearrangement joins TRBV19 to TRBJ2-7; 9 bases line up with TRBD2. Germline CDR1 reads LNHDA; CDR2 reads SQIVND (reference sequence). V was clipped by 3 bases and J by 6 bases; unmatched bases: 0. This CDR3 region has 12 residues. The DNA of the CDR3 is TGTGCCAGTAGTATGCGGGAGGGCGAGCAGTACTTC. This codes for CASSMREGEQYF.

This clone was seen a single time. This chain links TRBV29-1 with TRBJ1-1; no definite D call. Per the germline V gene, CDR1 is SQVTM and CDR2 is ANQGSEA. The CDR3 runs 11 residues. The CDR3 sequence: CNVHEYTEAFF. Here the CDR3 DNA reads TGCAACGTCCATGAGTACACTGAAGCTTTCTTT.

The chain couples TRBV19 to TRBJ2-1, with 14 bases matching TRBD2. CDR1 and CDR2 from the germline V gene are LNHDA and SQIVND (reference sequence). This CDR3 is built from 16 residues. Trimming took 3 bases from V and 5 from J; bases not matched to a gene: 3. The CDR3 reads CASSIQTSGRDNEQFF. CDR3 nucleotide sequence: TGTGCCAGTAGTATTCAGACTAGCGGGAGGGACAATGAGCAGTTCTTC.

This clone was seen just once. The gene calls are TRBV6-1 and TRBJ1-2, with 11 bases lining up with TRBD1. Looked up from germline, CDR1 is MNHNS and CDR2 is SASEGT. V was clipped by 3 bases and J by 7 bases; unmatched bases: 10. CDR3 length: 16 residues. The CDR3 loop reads CASSDWDRGIRGGYTF. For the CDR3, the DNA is TGTGCCAGCAGTGACTGGGACAGGGGGATAAGGGGTGGCTACACCTTC.

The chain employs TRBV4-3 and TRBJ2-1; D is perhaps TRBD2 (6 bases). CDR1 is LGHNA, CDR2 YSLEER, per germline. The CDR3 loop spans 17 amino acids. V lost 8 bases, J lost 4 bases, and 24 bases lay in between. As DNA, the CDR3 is TGCGCCAGCGCCAAGGTTAGGACCTCGGGGGTTTACAATGAGCAGTTCTTC. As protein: CASAKVRTSGVYNEQFF.

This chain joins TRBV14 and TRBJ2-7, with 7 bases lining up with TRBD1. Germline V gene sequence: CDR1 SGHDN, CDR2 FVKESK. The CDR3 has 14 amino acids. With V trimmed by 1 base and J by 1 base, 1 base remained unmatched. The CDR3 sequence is CASSQGQGSYEQYF. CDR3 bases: TGTGCCAGCAGCCAAGGACAGGGATCCTACGAGCAGTACTTC.

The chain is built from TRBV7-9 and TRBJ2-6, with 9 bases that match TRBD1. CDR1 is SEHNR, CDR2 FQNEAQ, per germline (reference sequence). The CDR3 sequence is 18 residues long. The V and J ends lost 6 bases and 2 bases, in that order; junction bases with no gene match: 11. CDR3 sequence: CASRAPGQGGPGANVLTF. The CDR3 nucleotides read TGTGCCAGCAGGGCGCCGGGACAGGGAGGTCCTGGGGCCAACGTCCTGACTTTC.

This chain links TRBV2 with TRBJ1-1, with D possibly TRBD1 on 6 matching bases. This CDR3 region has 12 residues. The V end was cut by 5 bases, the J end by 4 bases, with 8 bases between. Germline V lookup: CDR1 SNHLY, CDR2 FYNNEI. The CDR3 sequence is CASSTGLTEAFF. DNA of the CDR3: TGTGCCAGCAGTACAGGGCTCACTGAAGCTTTCTTT.

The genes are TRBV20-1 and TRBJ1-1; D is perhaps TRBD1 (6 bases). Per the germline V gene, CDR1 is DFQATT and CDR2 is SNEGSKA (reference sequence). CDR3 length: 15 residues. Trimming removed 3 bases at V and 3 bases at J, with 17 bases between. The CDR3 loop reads CSASPSEGGYTEAFF. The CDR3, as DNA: TGCAGTGCTAGTCCTAGTGAAGGGGGTTACACTGAAGCTTTCTTT.